The present T cell receptor (beta chain) was sequenced within a study of blood T cells in healthy people across ages. Study results and limitations: More naive CD4+ cells and higher diversity were found in long-lived than in aged donors.

As concerns this clonotype: Its antigen is as yet unknown.

Germline V lookup: CDR1 MNHEY, CDR2 SVGEGT. Trimming cost V 6 bases and J 5 bases, with 13 bases left between them. The length of the CDR3 is 13 residues. Isolation per sample recovered at least 7 million PBMCs. The authors ran a second PCR of 7 to 11 cycles using a sample-barcoded 5' primer and a J-beta primer mix. MiXCR was run by TCRdb on the 5' RACE reads, yielding one entry per CDR3 protein. The sample has about 680,000 distinct CDR3 sequences; more than 40% are singletons. This TCR was sampled from a woman between 55 and 75 years old in good health. Sequencing was carried out using blood. V gene TRBV6-2 or TRBV6-3 combines with J gene TRBJ1-2, with D perhaps matching TRBD1 (5 bases). The CDR3 nucleotides are TGTGCCAGCAGCTTACCGGGGCAGTATGGCTACACCTTC. Protein product: CASSLPGQYGYTF.